The 20 T cell receptor beta chains below were found in one sample sequenced in a study of molecular identifiers for immune sequencing clone quantification. TCRdb redid the calling of the PCR reads with MiXCR, one entry per CDR3 protein. In the table there are approximately 630,000 distinct CDR3 sequences, over 25% of which are singletons. Material for sequencing was naive CD8+ T cells from blood, with Jurkat cell RNA spiked in. Subset noted: FACS-sorted CD8+CD4-CCR7+CD45RA+ naive T cells. Receptors originate from a human donor in good health. Some libraries in this study had Jurkat cell RNA spiked in.

This clonotype was seen repeatedly, ten times or more. This chain connects TRBV20-1 to TRBJ2-3; D remains ambiguous. Germline CDR1 reads DFQATT; CDR2 reads SNEGSKA (reference sequence). Deletions cut 0 bases from V and 6 bases from J, with 10 bases between. This CDR3 contains 13 residues. The CDR3 DNA is TGCAGTGCTAGAGATCTCAGATGGGATACGCAGTATTTT. It yields the protein CSARDLRWDTQYF.

The gene calls are TRBV12-3 or TRBV12-4 and TRBJ2-3, with TRBD2 matching 9 bases. This CDR3 spans 15 amino acids. V lost 4 bases to trimming and J lost 6 bases; unmatched junction nucleotides: 8. The CDR3 DNA is TGTGCCAGCAGTTACGGACTAGCGACCGTCGATACGCAGTATTTT. It encodes CASSYGLATVDTQYF.

Ten or more counts support this clonotype. V is TRBV30 and J is TRBJ2-3; D unresolved. V gave up 8 bases and J gave up 7 bases, with 16 bases separating them. The CDR3 runs 12 residues. The germline V gene encodes CDR1 GTSNPN and CDR2 SVGIG (reference sequence). The CDR3 is CAPHPGANTQYF. The DNA of the CDR3 is TGTGCCCCCCACCCCGGAGCGAATACGCAGTATTTT. Drawing the rest from reference TRBV30 and TRBJ2-3, the complete variable domain is SQTIHQWPATLVQPVGSPLSLECTVEGTSNPNLYWYRQAAGRGLQLLFYSVGIGQISSEVPQNLSASRPQDRQFILSSKKLLLSDSGFYLCAPHPGANTQYFGPGTRLTVL.

This clonotype was seen many times. This sequence joins TRBV29-1 and TRBJ2-1; no clear D gene. Between the trimmed V and J ends, which lost 7 bases and 8 bases, there was a span of 18 bases. The CDR3 is 13 residues long. In germline, CDR1 is SQVTM, CDR2 ANQGSEA. CDR3 sequence (DNA): TGCAGCGCCGATGCCAGAGCCCCCGATGAGCAGTTCTTC. Its protein product is CSADARAPDEQFF.

This sequence joins TRBV6-1 and TRBJ1-1, with 9 bases aligning to TRBD1. After removal of 1 base from V and 4 bases from J, the junction contained 13 bases not matched to a gene. In germline, CDR1 is MNHNS, CDR2 SASEGT. The CDR3 covers 18 residues. CDR3 coding DNA: TGTGCCAGCAGTGAAGGAACAGGGGGCGTTGGTTTTATCACTGAAGCTTTCTTT. Its protein product is CASSEGTGGVGFITEAFF.

About this clonotype itself: One end of the junction does not line up with germline, which may come from a read error. The V and J genes are TRBV20-1 and TRBJ1-1, with D perhaps TRBD1 (6 bases). This CDR3 is 15 amino acids long. Germline CDR1 DFQATT, CDR2 SNEGSKA (reference sequence). The CDR3 DNA follows: TGCAGTGCTAGAGGAATGACAGGACGAAACACTGAAGCTATCTTT. Amino acid sequence: CSARGMTGRNTEAIF.

The chain joins TRBV7-6 to TRBJ2-7; a possible D gene is TRBD2 (6 bases). Trimming cost V 0 bases and J 4 bases, with 13 bases left between them. CDR3 size: 15 residues. The germline V gene encodes CDR1 SGHVS and CDR2 FNYEAQ. The CDR3 nucleotides are TGTGCCAGCAGCTTAGCAGCGGGTACTGATTACGAGCAGTACTTC. Translation gives CASSLAAGTDYEQYF. Complete variable domain (other parts from reference TRBV7-6 and TRBJ2-7): GAGVSQSPRYKVTKRGQDVALRCDPISGHVSLYWYRQALGQGPEFLTYFNYEAQQDKSGLPNDRFSAERPEGSISTLTIQRTEQRDSAMYRCASSLAAGTDYEQYFGPGTRLTVT.

The sample holds a few counts of this clonotype. The chain combines TRBV6-1 with TRBJ1-1; no firm D call. V was trimmed by 0 bases and J by 0 bases, leaving 8 bases between them. In germline, CDR1 is MNHNS, CDR2 SASEGT. The CDR3 has 15 amino acids. The CDR3 protein is CASSEAKGMNTEAFF. The CDR3 DNA sequence: TGTGCCAGCAGTGAAGCAAAAGGGATGAACACTGAAGCTTTCTTT.

J is TRBJ2-1 and V is TRBV9; D ambiguous. The CDR3 spans 13 residues. Between the trimmed V and J ends, which lost 0 bases and 9 bases, there was a span of 10 bases. The germline CDR1 and CDR2 sequences are SGDLS and YYNGEE. In DNA form, the CDR3 reads TGTGCCAGCAGCGTAGAGGGCTTAGGTGAGCAGTTCTTC. This encodes CASSVEGLGEQFF. The complete variable domain, with remaining parts taken from reference TRBV9 and TRBJ2-1, reads DSGVTQTPKHLITATGQRVTLRCSPRSGDLSVYWYQQSLDQGLQFLIQYYNGEERAKGNILERFSAQQFPDLHSELNLSSLELGDSALYFCASSVEGLGEQFFGPGTRLTVL.

As regards this clonotype: It may be a read error: a sequence one base away is much more abundant. This chain connects TRBV6-2 or TRBV6-3 to TRBJ2-2, with TRBD2 as a possible D gene (6 bases). The CDR3 is 15 residues long. The germline V gene has CDR1 MNHEY and CDR2 SVGEGT. The CDR3 loop reads CASSYRVLTIGGLFF. In DNA, the CDR3 is TGTGCCAGCAGTTATAGAGTGCTCACAATCGGGGGGCTGTTTTTT.

This clonotype was seen more than once but under ten times. The rearrangement links TRBV19 to TRBJ1-5; D is unresolved. This CDR3 is built from 15 residues. Trimming left V 3 bases short and J 1 base short, with 10 bases between. Looked up from germline, CDR1 is LNHDA and CDR2 is SQIVND (reference sequence). CDR3 in amino acids: CASSMSGLSNQPQHF. CDR3 in DNA: TGTGCCAGTAGTATGTCGGGGTTGAGCAATCAGCCCCAGCATTTT.

Note on this clonotype: One end of the junction varies from germline; a read error may be responsible. The CDR3 coding sequence is TGCAGCGCTGAAGATTGGAGGGGCGAGCAGTATTTC. It encodes CSAEDWRGEQYF. The V gene is TRBV29-1, the J gene TRBJ2-7, with a tentative D call TRBD2 (6 bases). This CDR3 region has 12 residues. CDR1 is SQVTM and CDR2 is ANQGSEA in the germline V gene.

Worth noting for this clonotype: This may be a read error, as it is one base from a much larger clone. V is TRBV5-1 and J is TRBJ1-1; D gene ambiguous. The CDR3 consists of 15 residues. The germline V and J ends were trimmed by 3 bases and 0 bases, with 12 bases remaining between them. Germline values: CDR1 SGHRS, CDR2 YFSETQ. This chain's CDR3 is CASSYSLIMNTEAFF. The DNA of the CDR3 is TGCGCCAGCAGCTATTCACTGATCATGAACACTGAAGCTTTCTTT.

This clonotype was seen many times. The J gene is TRBJ2-3, the V gene TRBV28; 8 nucleotides align to TRBD2. The V and J ends lost 7 bases and 1 base, in that order; junction bases with no gene match: 13. The CDR3 has 17 residues. CDR1 MDHEN and CDR2 SYDVKM come from the germline V gene. CDR3 DNA sequence: TGTGCCAGCACTTTGGGCAGAAGCGGGAGACGCACAGATACGCAGTATTTT. Residues: CASTLGRSGRRTDTQYF.

About this clonotype: A much bigger clone sits one base away, suggesting this may be a read error. The rearrangement joins TRBV4-1 to TRBJ2-3; TRBD1 agrees at 7 bases. The CDR3 loop spans 16 amino acids. The germline V gene encodes CDR1 MGHRA and CDR2 YSYEKL. CDR3 loop: CTSSQYQDRSTDTQYF. DNA for the CDR3: TGCACCAGCAGCCAGTACCAGGACAGGAGCACAGATACGCAGTATTTT.

The chain combines TRBV6-5 with TRBJ2-1; D unresolved. Trimming stripped 2 bases from V and 6 bases from J, with 8 bases between. This CDR3 comprises 13 residues. Germline V gives CDR1 MNHEY, CDR2 SVGAGI. CDR3 nucleotide sequence: TGTGCCAGCAGTTACGACCTCCTCAATGAGCAGTTCTTC. This translates into CASSYDLLNEQFF.

The chain recombines TRBV19 with TRBJ2-5, with TRBD2 as a possible D gene (5 bases). The CDR3 covers 17 residues. V lost 2 bases and J lost 1, with 17 bases in between. Germline values: CDR1 LNHDA, CDR2 SQIVND (reference sequence). For the CDR3, the DNA is TGTGCCAGTAGTATAAGGGCAAGGAGGCATGCCCAAGAGACCCAGTACTTC. Translation gives CASSIRARRHAQETQYF.

Note on this clonotype: A much larger clone differs from this one at a single base, so this may be a read error. The chain has TRBV14 and TRBJ2-7; no firm D call. V was clipped by 1 base and J by 6 bases, with 10 bases between them. The CDR3 covers 13 residues. Germline V CDR1 and CDR2: SGHDN, FVKESK. Here the CDR3 DNA reads TGTGCCAGCAGCCAAGGCTTTGGGGTCGAGCAGTACTTC. This codes for CASSQGFGVEQYF. The entire variable domain, with the rest obtained from reference TRBV14 and TRBJ2-7, is as follows: EAGVTQFPSHSVIEKGQTVTLRCDPISGHDNLYWYRRVMGKEIKFLLHFVKESKQDESGMPNNRFLAERTGGTYSTLKVQPAELEDSGVYFCASSQGFGVEQYFGPGTRLTVT.

Regarding this clonotype: The junction shows a germline mismatch at one end, possibly a read error. The chain carries TRBV27 and TRBJ2-2; D may match TRBD1 or TRBD2 (5 bases each). Germline CDR1 reads MNHEY; CDR2 reads SMNVEV (reference sequence). The length of the CDR3 is 14 residues. CDR3 bases: TGTGCCAGCAGTTTATTATTAGGACCCGGGGCGCTGTTTTTT. Residues: CASSLLLGPGALFF.

For this clonotype: Just one base apart from a much larger clone, this may be a read error. The J gene is TRBJ2-7, the V gene TRBV28; no clear D. Germline V gene sequence: CDR1 MDHEN, CDR2 SYDVKM. This CDR3 comprises 10 residues. CDR3 residues: CASAHYGQYF. The CDR3 bases are TGTGCCAGCGCCCACTACGGGCAGTACTTC.